This section outlines one TCR beta chain sequence together with its context. The use of a sample-barcoded 5' primer and a J-beta primer mix characterized a second PCR of 7 to 11 cycles. TCRdb reprocessed the 5' RACE reads via MiXCR and lists one record per CDR3 protein. Of roughly 2 million distinct CDR3 sequences in the sample, approximately 50% were seen once. CDR1 is MGHRA and CDR2 is YSYEKL in the germline V gene. V trimming: 5 bases; J trimming: 2 bases; junction bases outside the gene matches: 11. The CDR3 has 17 residues. The entry originates in a study of blood T cells in healthy people across ages.

The source is a woman aged 40 to 49 in good health. Sample: blood. J is TRBJ1-2 and V is TRBV4-1; TRBD1 matches 10 bases. The CDR3 here is CASSGRTGGQGNYGYTF. CDR3 sequence (DNA): TGCGCCAGCAGCGGACGAACTGGGGGACAGGGGAACTATGGCTACACCTTC.